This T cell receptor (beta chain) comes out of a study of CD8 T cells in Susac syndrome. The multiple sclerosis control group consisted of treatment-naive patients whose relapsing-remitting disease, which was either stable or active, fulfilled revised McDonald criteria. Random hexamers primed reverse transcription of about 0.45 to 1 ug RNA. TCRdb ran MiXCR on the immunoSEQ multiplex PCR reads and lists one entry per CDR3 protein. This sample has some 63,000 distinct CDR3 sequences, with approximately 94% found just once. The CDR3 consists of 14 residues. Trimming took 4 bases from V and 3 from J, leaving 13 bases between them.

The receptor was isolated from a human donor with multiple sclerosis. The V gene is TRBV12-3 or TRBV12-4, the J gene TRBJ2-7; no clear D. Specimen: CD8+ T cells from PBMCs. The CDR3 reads CASSSWTARYEQYF. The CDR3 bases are TGTGCCAGCAGTTCATGGACGGCTCGCTACGAGCAGTACTTC.